This TCR beta chain was found in a study of T cells in Graves' hyperthyroidism and ophthalmopathy. This CDR3 contains 12 residues. Germline loops: CDR1 DFQATT, CDR2 SNEGSKA (reference sequence). Trimming took off 5 bases at V and 5 bases at J, with 13 bases between the two ends. Amplification yielded TCR beta CDR3 regions, with RNA transcripts as the source. First-round RT-PCR targeting the TCR CDR3 was performed with the HTBI primer set. Each CDR3 protein gets one entry after TCRdb re-called the multiplex PCR reads with MiXCR. The data show about 350,000 distinct CDR3 sequences, about an eighth seen once. Diagnosis rested on symptoms, serum thyroxine and TRAb, thyroid ultrasound, and orbital computed tomography. This clonotype was seen ten or more times.

Sequencing used blood. This receptor was identified in a middle-aged woman with Graves' ophthalmopathy. The chain uses TRBV20-1 and TRBJ2-7; D might be TRBD2 (5 bases). The CDR3 DNA reads as TGCAGTGCTGGAGGAAAGGTTGACGAGCAGTACTTC. Amino acids: CSAGGKVDEQYF.